These T cell receptor beta chains were read from a single sample in a study of response to subunit inactivated influenza vaccine. TCRdb ran MiXCR on the RT-PCR reads and lists one entry per CDR3 protein. This table has about 520,000 distinct CDR3 sequences, 25% appearing once. Specimen: CD4+ T cells sorted from PBMCs, collected 5 days after vaccination. The receptor set was obtained from a man between 45 and 60 years old who received an inactivated influenza vaccine. CDR3s include the opening cysteine and the closing phenylalanine or tryptophan. Rows give clone size only sometimes, using once, few, many, or a class for an expanded clone.

once	TRBV6-1	CASSEYKGQRNEQFF
NA	TRBV20-1	CSAQGAGELFF
many	TRBV9	CASSVGGASTDTQYF
NA	TRBV5-1	CASSSGGIGYGYTF
NA	TRBV29-1	CSVERTVEAFF
few	TRBV20-1	CSAAAGGGTDTQYF
NA	TRBV6-1	CASSRYSGDYNEQFF
few	TRBV6-5	CASSSPTGPYEQYF
NA	TRBV7-2	CASRPYSGGPYEQYF
NA	TRBV2	CASSDRYLNQPQHF
few	TRBV7-9	CASSSPKTTGTYEQYF
NA	TRBV7-8	CASSLRRVQRTDTQYF
NA	TRBV7-2	CASSLILLEGSYEQYF
few	TRBV6-2/TRBV6-3	CASSYPGLAGVPSSYNEQFF
NA	TRBV28	CASITGGQETQYF
NA	TRBV7-2	CASSHGTGNYGYTF
NA	TRBV10-3	CAISESAGRVSPLHF
NA	TRBV20-1	CSARDRRAGSVNTEAFF
NA	TRBV5-1	CASSSWEGHTGELFF
NA	TRBV2	CASSERPMNTEAFF
NA	TRBV20-1	CSARSLRSPVTQYF
few	TRBV20-1	CSAREGVAKNIQYF
few	TRBV4-2	CASSQGAGVTDTQYF
NA	TRBV29-1	CSVGIVSYEQYF
NA	TRBV5-6	CASSFGPKNAGELFF
NA	TRBV6-1	CASRASGSRTDTQYF
NA	TRBV28	CASTPSISTDTQYF
NA	TRBV7-9	CATLSREAGELFF
NA	TRBV7-6	CASSLLESSGNTIYF
NA	TRBV18	CASSPRLATQETQYF
NA	TRBV15	CATSRDAGQGNEQFF
few	TRBV12-3/TRBV12-4	CASSLGGFRDEKLFF
many	TRBV28	CASSLGDHSGETQYF
few	TRBV11-2	CASSSFTGPSDSIEAFF
NA	TRBV19	CASSGPGTANTGELFF
few	TRBV9	CASSARQGTDTQYF
few	TRBV5-1	CASSLAWGLAGVYTQYF
few	TRBV28	CASIPGGMSTGELFF
once	TRBV20-1	CSAGLAGETNEQFF
NA	TRBV6-2/TRBV6-3	CASSYQQSSYNEQFF
few	TRBV20-1	CSAIENSYEQYF
NA	TRBV6-1	CASSEKDTQYF
NA	TRBV12-3/TRBV12-4	CASSPPGLAGGVKNIQYF
NA	TRBV5-1	CASRLDGLNTEAFF
NA	TRBV6-2/TRBV6-3	CASRTSGISYEQYF
NA	TRBV6-2/TRBV6-3	CASSTGVPNTEAFF